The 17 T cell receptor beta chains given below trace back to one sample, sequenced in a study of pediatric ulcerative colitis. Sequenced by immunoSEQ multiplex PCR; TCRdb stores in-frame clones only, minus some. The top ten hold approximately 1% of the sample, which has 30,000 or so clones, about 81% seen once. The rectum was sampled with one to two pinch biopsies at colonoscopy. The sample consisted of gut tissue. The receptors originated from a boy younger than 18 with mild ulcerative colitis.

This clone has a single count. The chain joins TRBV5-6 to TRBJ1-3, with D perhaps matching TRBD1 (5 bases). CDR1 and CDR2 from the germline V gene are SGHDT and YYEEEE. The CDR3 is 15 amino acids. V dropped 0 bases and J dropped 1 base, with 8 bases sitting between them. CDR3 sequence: CASSLGGTSGNTIYF. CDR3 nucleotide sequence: TGTGCCAGCAGCTTGGGGGGGACTTCTGGAAACACCATATATTTT.

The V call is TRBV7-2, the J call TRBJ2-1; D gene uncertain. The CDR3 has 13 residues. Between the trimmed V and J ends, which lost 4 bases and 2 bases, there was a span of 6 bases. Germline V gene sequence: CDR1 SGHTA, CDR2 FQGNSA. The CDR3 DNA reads TGTGCCAGCAGCTCCAGCCCCTACAATGAGCAGTTCTTC. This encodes CASSSSPYNEQFF.

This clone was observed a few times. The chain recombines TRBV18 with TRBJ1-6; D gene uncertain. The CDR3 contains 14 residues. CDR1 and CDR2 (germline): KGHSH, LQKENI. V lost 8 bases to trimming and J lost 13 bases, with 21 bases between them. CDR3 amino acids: CASARFEGSIPLHF. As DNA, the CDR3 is TGTGCCAGCGCAAGGTTCGAAGGATCGATCCCCCTCCACTTT.

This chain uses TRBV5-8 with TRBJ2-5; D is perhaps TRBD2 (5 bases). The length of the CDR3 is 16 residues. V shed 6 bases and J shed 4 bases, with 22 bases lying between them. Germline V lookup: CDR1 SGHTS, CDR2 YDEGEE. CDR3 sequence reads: CASTGLSPGLRETQYF. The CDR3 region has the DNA TGTGCCAGCACGGGTCTGTCCCCTGGACTTCGAGAGACCCAGTACTTC.

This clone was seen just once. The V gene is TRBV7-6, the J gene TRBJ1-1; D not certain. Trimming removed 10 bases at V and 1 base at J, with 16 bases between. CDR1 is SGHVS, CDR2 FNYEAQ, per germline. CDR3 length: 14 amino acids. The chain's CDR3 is CATTHPGPNTEAFF. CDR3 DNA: TGTGCCACCACGCATCCAGGCCCGAACACTGAAGCTTTCTTT.

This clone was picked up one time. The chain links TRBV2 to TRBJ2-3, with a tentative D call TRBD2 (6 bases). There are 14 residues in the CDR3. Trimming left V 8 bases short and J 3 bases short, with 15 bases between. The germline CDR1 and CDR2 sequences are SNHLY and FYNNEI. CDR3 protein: CASGGTKQTDTQYF. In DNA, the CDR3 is TGTGCCAGCGGAGGGACCAAACAAACAGATACGCAGTATTTT.

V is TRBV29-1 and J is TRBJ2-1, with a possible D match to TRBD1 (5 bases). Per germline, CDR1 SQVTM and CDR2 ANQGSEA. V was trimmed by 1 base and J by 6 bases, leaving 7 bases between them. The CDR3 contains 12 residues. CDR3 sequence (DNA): TGCAGCGTTGAAGGACAGCTCAATGAGCAGTTCTTC. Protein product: CSVEGQLNEQFF.

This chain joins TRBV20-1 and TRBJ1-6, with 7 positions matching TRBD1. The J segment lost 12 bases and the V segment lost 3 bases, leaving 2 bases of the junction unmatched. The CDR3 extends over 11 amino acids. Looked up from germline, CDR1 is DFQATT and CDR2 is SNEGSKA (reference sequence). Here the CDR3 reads CSASPGGPLHF. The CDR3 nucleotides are TGCAGTGCTAGCCCAGGGGGACCCCTCCACTTT.

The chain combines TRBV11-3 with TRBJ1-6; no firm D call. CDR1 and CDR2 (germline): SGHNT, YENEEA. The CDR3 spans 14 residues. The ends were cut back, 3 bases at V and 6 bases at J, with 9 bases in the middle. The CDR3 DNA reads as TGTGCCAGCAGCTTCTCACAGACTAATTCACCCCTCCACTTT. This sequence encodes CASSFSQTNSPLHF.

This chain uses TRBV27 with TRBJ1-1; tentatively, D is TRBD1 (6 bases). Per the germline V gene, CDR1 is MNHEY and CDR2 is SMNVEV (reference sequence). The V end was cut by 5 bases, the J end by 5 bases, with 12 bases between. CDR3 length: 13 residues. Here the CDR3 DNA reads TGTGCCAGCAGTATGAGGGGGTGGACTGAAGCTTTCTTT. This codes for CASSMRGWTEAFF.

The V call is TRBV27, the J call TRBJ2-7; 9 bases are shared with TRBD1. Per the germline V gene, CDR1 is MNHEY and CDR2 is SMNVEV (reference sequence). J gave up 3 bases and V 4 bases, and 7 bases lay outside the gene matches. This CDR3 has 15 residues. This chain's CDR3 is CASSYGGTGIYEQYF. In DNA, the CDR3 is TGTGCCAGCAGTTACGGCGGGACAGGGATCTACGAGCAGTACTTC.

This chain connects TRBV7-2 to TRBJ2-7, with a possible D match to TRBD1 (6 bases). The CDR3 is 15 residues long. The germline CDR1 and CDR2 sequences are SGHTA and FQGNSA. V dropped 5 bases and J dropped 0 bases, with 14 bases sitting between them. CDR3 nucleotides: TGTGCCAGCAGCCTTCGACAGGAGAACTCCTACGAGCAGTACTTC. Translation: CASSLRQENSYEQYF.

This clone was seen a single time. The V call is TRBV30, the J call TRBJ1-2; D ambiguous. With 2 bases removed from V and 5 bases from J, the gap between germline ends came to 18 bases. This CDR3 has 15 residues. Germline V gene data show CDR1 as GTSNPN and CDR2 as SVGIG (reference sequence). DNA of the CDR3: TGTGCCTGGAGTAGGAATAGGGCCTCTACTTATGGCTACACCTTC. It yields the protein CAWSRNRASTYGYTF. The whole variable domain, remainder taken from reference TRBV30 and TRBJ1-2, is SQTIHQWPATLVQPVGSPLSLECTVEGTSNPNLYWYRQAAGRGLQLLFYSVGIGQISSEVPQNLSASRPQDRQFILSSKKLLLSDSGFYLCAWSRNRASTYGYTFGSGTRLTVV.

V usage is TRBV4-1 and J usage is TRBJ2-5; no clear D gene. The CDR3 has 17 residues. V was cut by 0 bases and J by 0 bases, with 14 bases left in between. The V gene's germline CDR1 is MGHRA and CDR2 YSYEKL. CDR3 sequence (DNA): TGCGCCAGCAGCCAAGATTCGCCACTCAGGTACCAAGAGACCCAGTACTTC. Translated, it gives CASSQDSPLRYQETQYF.

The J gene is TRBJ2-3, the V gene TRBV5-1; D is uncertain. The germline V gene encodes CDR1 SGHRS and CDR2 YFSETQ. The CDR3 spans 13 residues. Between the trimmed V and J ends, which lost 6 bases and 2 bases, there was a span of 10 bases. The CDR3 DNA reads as TGCGCCAGCAATGGCTATCTCACAGATACGCAGTATTTT. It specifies CASNGYLTDTQYF.

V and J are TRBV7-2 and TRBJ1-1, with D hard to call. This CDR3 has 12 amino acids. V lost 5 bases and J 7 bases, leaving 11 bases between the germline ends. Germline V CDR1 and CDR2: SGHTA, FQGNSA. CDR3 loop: CASSRRYREAFF. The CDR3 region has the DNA TGTGCCAGCAGCCGAAGATATCGTGAAGCTTTCTTT.

The CDR3: CASSLYVGSNTEAFF. For the CDR3, the DNA is TGTGCCAGCAGCTTGTACGTGGGTTCGAACACTGAAGCTTTCTTT. This rearrangement joins TRBV7-9 to TRBJ1-1; D gene unclear. V lost 3 bases, J lost 1 base, and 12 bases lay in between. Germline CDR1 SEHNR, CDR2 FQNEAQ (reference sequence). This CDR3 is built from 15 residues.